The 21 T cell receptor beta chains given below trace back to one sample, sequenced in a study of T cell repertoires in cytomegalovirus infection (dated by TCRdb to between 2017 and 2020). Instrument on record: Illumina HiSeq 1500. TCRdb reprocessed the public reads (quality trimming at Q25 with fastp, clone calling with MiXCR) and kept in-frame beta chains. Duplicate CDR3 protein sequences are folded into a single record with the most common DNA and genes. The sample has about 300,000 distinct CDR3 sequences on record, approximately 8.9% of them singletons. Over 2.5% of the sample belongs to the ten largest clones. The sequencing sample was made of PBMCs. All receptors derive from a human donor in good health (CMV status not recorded). Some clones in this sample may be carry-over from other donors' samples.

This clonotype was observed at least ten times. This chain links TRBV4-1 with TRBJ1-5; D perhaps matches TRBD1 (6 bases). The CDR3 is 16 residues long. Germline-derived CDR1 and CDR2 are MGHRA and YSYEKL. V lost 2 bases and J 4 bases, leaving 15 bases between the germline ends. CDR3 sequence: CASSQWSRQANQPQHF. DNA of the CDR3: TGCGCCAGCAGCCAATGGTCAAGACAGGCGAATCAGCCCCAGCATTTT.

Many counts were recorded for this clonotype. The rearrangement links TRBV20-1 to TRBJ2-1, with 9 nucleotides matching TRBD1. The V segment lost 5 bases and the J segment 0 bases; nucleotides outside the gene matches: 2. The CDR3 spans 14 residues. Per germline, CDR1 DFQATT and CDR2 SNEGSKA (reference sequence). For the CDR3, the DNA is TGCAGTGCTGGACAGGGGTTCTCCTACAATGAGCAGTTCTTC. Protein product: CSAGQGFSYNEQFF.

This clonotype was recorded at least ten times. The genes are TRBV12-3 or TRBV12-4 and TRBJ2-1; TRBD1 aligns across 8 bases. Trimming removed 7 bases from V and 10 bases from J; junction bases left unmatched: 18. The CDR3 consists of 16 residues. CDR3 nucleotide sequence: TGTGCCAGCACCCATGCAGGCGGACAGGGACATGGCGAGCAGTTCTTC. Translated: CASTHAGGQGHGEQFF.

J is TRBJ1-1 and V is TRBV5-4; possible D gene TRBD1, 6 bases. The CDR3 extends over 17 amino acids. Germline CDR1 is SGHNT and CDR2 is YYREEE (reference sequence). Trimming pared 2 bases from V and 3 bases from J, leaving 20 bases between. The CDR3 DNA reads as TGTGCCAGCAGCTTCGGGGGGCGCTTGAAGGTGGACACTGAAGCTTTCTTT. The encoded protein is CASSFGGRLKVDTEAFF.

The table lists this clonotype with many counts. This chain connects TRBV7-6 to TRBJ2-2; a weak D match, TRBD1 (5 bases). V lost 5 bases, J lost 0 bases, and 10 bases lay in between. Germline loops: CDR1 SGHVS, CDR2 FNYEAQ. The CDR3 runs 15 residues. In DNA, the CDR3 is TGTGCCAGCAGCCCACAGGTTGCGAACACCGGGGAGCTGTTTTTT. As protein: CASSPQVANTGELFF.

This clonotype was counted ten times or more. The chain couples TRBV27 to TRBJ1-2; D might be TRBD1 (5 bases). V lost 2 bases, J lost 4 bases, and 11 bases lay in between. This CDR3 contains 14 residues. Germline loops: CDR1 MNHEY, CDR2 SMNVEV (reference sequence). CDR3 nucleotides: TGTGCCAGCAGTTTAAGGGGTCCTATCTATGGCTACACCTTC. This translates into CASSLRGPIYGYTF.

The genes are TRBV18 and TRBJ2-7, with 10 bases lining up with TRBD1. V lost 2 bases and J lost 4; bases outside the gene matches: 8. Germline V gene sequence: CDR1 KGHSH, CDR2 LQKENI. The CDR3 has 16 amino acids. The CDR3 here is CASSPSGTGEAYEQYF. CDR3 coding DNA: TGTGCCAGCTCACCATCTGGGACAGGGGAGGCGTACGAGCAGTACTTC.

This clonotype was counted ten times or more. This chain joins TRBV7-9 and TRBJ2-1; 8 bases fit TRBD1. The CDR3 spans 13 residues. V dropped 2 bases and J dropped 16; count of bases not matched to a gene: 10. CDR1 and CDR2 (germline): SEHNR, FQNEAQ (reference sequence). CDR3 DNA: TGTGCCAGCAGCTTACGAAACCGGGACAGGAGATTCTTC. It translates to CASSLRNRDRRFF.

There are a few counts of this clonotype. The genes are TRBV19 and TRBJ2-2; D unresolved. Germline V CDR1 and CDR2: LNHDA, SQIVND (reference sequence). Trimming took off 2 bases at V and 0 bases at J, with 7 bases between the two ends. This CDR3 contains 15 residues. The CDR3 protein is CASSIKTSNTGELFF. Here the CDR3 DNA reads TGTGCCAGTAGTATAAAGACCTCGAACACCGGGGAGCTGTTTTTT.

The chain links TRBV5-6 to TRBJ1-5; possibly TRBD1 for D (6 bases). The CDR3 totals 18 residues. Germline CDR1 and CDR2: SGHDT and YYEEEE. Trimming cost V 0 bases and J 7 bases, with 23 bases left between them. The CDR3 DNA follows: TGTGCCAGCAGCTTGGGGGTCGGGGGGGGCGCAGGGGCCCAGCCCCAGCATTTT. Its translation: CASSLGVGGGAGAQPQHF. Based on the CDR3 plus reference TRBV5-6 and TRBJ1-5, the full variable domain is DAGVTQSPTHLIKTRGQQVTLRCSPKSGHDTVSWYQQALGQGPQFIFQYYEEEERQRGNFPDRFSGHQFPNYSSELNVNALLLGDSALYLCASSLGVGGGAGAQPQHFGDGTRLSIL.

This clonotype was picked up many times. The genes are TRBV7-2 and TRBJ2-2, with 7 bases that match TRBD2. CDR1 and CDR2 from the germline V gene are SGHTA and FQGNSA. The length of the CDR3 is 18 residues. J was trimmed by 0 bases and V by 1 base; bases with no gene match: 8. CDR3 sequence: CASSLERGVLANTGELFF. CDR3 DNA: TGTGCCAGCAGCTTAGAGCGGGGTGTCTTGGCGAACACCGGGGAGCTGTTTTTT. Full variable domain (remainder filled in from reference TRBV7-2 and TRBJ2-2): GAGVSQSPSNKVTEKGKDVELRCDPISGHTALYWYRQSLGQGLEFLIYFQGNSAPDKSGLPSDRFSAERTGGSVSTLTIQRTQQEDSAVYLCASSLERGVLANTGELFFGEGSRLTVL.

The CDR3, as DNA: TGCAGCGCTCGGGACAGGGGTAATAACGGGGAGCTGTTTTTT. Amino acids: CSARDRGNNGELFF. The gene calls are TRBV29-1 and TRBJ2-2; 10 nucleotides line up with TRBD1. With V trimmed by 7 bases and J by 7 bases, 9 bases remained unmatched. The CDR3 length is 14 residues. The germline V gene has CDR1 SQVTM and CDR2 ANQGSEA.

This chain links TRBV10-3 with TRBJ2-5; 7 nucleotides line up with TRBD1. Germline CDR1 and CDR2: ENHRY and SYGVKD. V shed 2 bases and J 1 base; nucleotides not matched to a gene: 7. The CDR3 runs to 16 residues. The CDR3 loop reads CAISELAPGGQETQYF. CDR3 bases: TGTGCCATCAGTGAGCTCGCACCAGGGGGCCAAGAGACCCAGTACTTC.

This clonotype was seen at least ten times. The chain carries TRBV2 and TRBJ1-1, with a weak D call TRBD1 (6 bases). CDR1 and CDR2 (germline): SNHLY, FYNNEI. This CDR3 spans 13 amino acids. Trimming took off 4 bases at V and 5 bases at J, with 11 bases between the two ends. CDR3 loop: CASSGQGKTEAFF. The CDR3 bases are TGTGCCAGCAGTGGGCAGGGGAAGACTGAAGCTTTCTTT. Drawing the rest from reference TRBV2 and TRBJ1-1, the complete variable domain is EPEVTQTPSHQVTQMGQEVILRCVPISNHLYFYWYRQILGQKVEFLVSFYNNEISEKSEIFDDQFSVERPDGSNFTLKIRSTKLEDSAMYFCASSGQGKTEAFFGQGTRLTVV.

This clonotype was seen a few times. The chain is built from TRBV15 and TRBJ2-1; D unclear. V lost 0 bases to trimming and J lost 0 bases, with 12 bases between them. Germline loops: CDR1 LNHNV, CDR2 YYDKDF (reference sequence). The CDR3 contains 17 residues. For the CDR3, the DNA is TGTGCCACCAGCAGAGATTCTCAAGAGAGCTCCTACAATGAGCAGTTCTTC. This gives the protein CATSRDSQESSYNEQFF.

This clonotype has at least ten counts. As DNA, the CDR3 is TGTGCCAGCAGCTTAGCCGGAGGGCGAAAAGGAGATACGCAGTATTTT. It translates to CASSLAGGRKGDTQYF. The chain has TRBV7-2 and TRBJ2-3, with D tentatively TRBD2 (6 bases). The CDR3 covers 16 residues. Trimming took 0 bases from V and 5 from J, leaving 15 bases between them. The germline V gene encodes CDR1 SGHTA and CDR2 FQGNSA.

This clonotype was seen ten or more times. This chain connects TRBV28 to TRBJ2-3; D ambiguous. This CDR3 has 13 amino acids. Germline lookup yields CDR1 MDHEN and CDR2 SYDVKM. V was trimmed by 7 bases and J by 0 bases, leaving 8 bases between them. The CDR3 sequence: CASIGHSTDTQYF. DNA of the CDR3: TGTGCCAGCATTGGCCATAGCACAGATACGCAGTATTTT.

This clonotype occurred many times. The chain joins TRBV5-1 to TRBJ2-1, with 7 bases identical to TRBD1. With V trimmed by 3 bases and J by 15 bases, 9 bases remained unmatched. CDR3 length: 12 residues. The V gene's germline CDR1 is SGHRS and CDR2 YFSETQ. The CDR3 here is CASSSPGQMVFF. The CDR3 coding sequence is TGCGCCAGCAGCTCTCCGGGACAGATGGTGTTCTTC.

This clonotype was detected only a few times. The rearrangement joins TRBV10-3 to TRBJ2-2, with D maybe TRBD1 (6 bases). The V gene's germline CDR1 is ENHRY and CDR2 SYGVKD. The V and J ends lost 3 bases and 0 bases respectively, with 14 bases between them. The CDR3 is 17 residues long. CDR3: CAISERTAHANTGELFF. In DNA form, the CDR3 reads TGTGCCATCAGTGAAAGGACAGCTCACGCGAACACCGGGGAGCTGTTTTTT.

This clonotype has a count of ten or more. The V and J genes are TRBV12-3 or TRBV12-4 and TRBJ2-5; 8 bases match TRBD1. The CDR3 consists of 13 residues. J lost 4 bases, V lost 7 bases, and 5 bases had no gene match. Written as DNA, the CDR3 is TGTGCCAGCACCAGGACAGGGACAGAGACCCAGTACTTC. Its translation is CASTRTGTETQYF.

The table lists this clonotype with many counts. This chain links TRBV19 with TRBJ1-6; D gene uncertain. The V and J ends lost 5 bases and 6 bases respectively, with 14 bases between them. Looked up from germline, CDR1 is LNHDA and CDR2 is SQIVND (reference sequence). The length of the CDR3 is 15 residues. The CDR3 reads CASSPADRSNSPLHF. The CDR3 nucleotides are TGTGCCAGTAGTCCCGCAGACCGGAGTAATTCACCCCTCCACTTT.